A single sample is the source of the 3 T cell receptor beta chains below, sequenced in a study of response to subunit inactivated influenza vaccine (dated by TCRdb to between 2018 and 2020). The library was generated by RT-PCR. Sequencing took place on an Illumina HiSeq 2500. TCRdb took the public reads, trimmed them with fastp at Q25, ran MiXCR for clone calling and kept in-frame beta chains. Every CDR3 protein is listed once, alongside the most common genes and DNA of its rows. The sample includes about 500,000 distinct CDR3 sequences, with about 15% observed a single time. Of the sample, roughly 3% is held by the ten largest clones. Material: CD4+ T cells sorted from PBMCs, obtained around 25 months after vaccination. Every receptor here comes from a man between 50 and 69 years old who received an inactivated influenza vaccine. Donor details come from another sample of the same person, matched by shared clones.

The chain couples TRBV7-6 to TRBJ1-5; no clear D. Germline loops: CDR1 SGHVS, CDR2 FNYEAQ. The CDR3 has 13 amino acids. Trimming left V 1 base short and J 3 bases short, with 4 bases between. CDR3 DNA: TGTGCCAGCAGCTTAGATACCAATCAGCCCCAGCATTTT. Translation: CASSLDTNQPQHF.

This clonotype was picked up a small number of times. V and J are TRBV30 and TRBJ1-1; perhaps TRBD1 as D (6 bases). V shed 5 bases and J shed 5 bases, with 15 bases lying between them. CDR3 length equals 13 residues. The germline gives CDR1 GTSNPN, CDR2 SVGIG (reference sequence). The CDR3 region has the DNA TGTGCCTGGGACAAAGGGGGAAGGACTGAAGCTTTCTTT. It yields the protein CAWDKGGRTEAFF.

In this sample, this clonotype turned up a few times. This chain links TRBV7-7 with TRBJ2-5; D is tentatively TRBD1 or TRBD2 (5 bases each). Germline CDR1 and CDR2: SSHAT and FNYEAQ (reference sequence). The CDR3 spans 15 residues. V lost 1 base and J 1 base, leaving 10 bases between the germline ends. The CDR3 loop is CASSLGLGPQETQYF. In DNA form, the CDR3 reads TGTGCCAGCAGCTTAGGGTTGGGACCCCAAGAGACCCAGTACTTC.